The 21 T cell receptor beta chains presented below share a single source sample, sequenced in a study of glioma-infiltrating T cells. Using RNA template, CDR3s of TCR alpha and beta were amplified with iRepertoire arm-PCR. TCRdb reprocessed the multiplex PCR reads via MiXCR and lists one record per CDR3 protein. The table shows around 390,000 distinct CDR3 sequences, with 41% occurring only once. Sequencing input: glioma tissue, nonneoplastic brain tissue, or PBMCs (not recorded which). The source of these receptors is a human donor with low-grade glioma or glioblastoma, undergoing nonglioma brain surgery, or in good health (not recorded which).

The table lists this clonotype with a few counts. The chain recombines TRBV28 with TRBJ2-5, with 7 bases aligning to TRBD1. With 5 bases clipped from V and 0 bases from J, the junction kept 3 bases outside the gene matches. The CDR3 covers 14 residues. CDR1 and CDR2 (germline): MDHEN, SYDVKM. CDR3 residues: CASSPQGDQETQYF. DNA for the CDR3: TGTGCCAGCAGTCCGCAGGGGGACCAAGAGACCCAGTACTTC.

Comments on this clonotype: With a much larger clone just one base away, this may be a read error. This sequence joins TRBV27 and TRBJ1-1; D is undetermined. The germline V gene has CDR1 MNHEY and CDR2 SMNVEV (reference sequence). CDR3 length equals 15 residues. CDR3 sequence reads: CASSRKTGMNNEAFF. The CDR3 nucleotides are TGTGCCAGCAGTCGTAAGACGGGGATGAACAATGAAGCTTTCTTT.

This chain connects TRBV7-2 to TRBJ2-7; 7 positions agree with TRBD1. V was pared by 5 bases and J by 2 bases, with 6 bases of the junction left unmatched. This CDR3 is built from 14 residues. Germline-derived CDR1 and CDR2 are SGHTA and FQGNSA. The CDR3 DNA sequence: TGTGCCAGCAGCCATTGGGACAGACCCTACGAGCAGTACTTC. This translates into CASSHWDRPYEQYF. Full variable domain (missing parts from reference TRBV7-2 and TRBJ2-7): GAGVSQSPSNKVTEKGKDVELRCDPISGHTALYWYRQSLGQGLEFLIYFQGNSAPDKSGLPSDRFSAERTGGSVSTLTIQRTQQEDSAVYLCASSHWDRPYEQYFGPGTRLTVT.

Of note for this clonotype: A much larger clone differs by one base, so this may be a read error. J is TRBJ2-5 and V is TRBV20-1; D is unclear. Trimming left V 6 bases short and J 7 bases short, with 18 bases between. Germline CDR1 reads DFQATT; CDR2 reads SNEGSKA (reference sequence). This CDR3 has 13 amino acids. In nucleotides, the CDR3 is TGCAGTGCCCCGACCCAACAGAAAGGGACCCAGTACTTC. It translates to CSAPTQQKGTQYF.

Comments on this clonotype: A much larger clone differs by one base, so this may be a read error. DNA for the CDR3: TGTGCCAGGAGGGAAAGGGTGAGCACTGAAGCTTTCTTT. Translating it yields CARRERVSTEAFF. The chain couples TRBV27 to TRBJ1-1; no definite D call. The ends were cut back, 9 bases at V and 4 bases at J, with 15 bases in the middle. The CDR3 has 13 amino acids. Germline lookup yields CDR1 MNHEY and CDR2 SMNVEV (reference sequence).

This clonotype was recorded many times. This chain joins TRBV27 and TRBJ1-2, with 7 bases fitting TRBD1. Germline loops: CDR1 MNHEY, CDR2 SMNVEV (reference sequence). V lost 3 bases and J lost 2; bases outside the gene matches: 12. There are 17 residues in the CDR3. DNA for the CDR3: TGTGCCAGCAGTTTGTTGGCAGGGGGTGTAATAAACTATGGCTACACCTTC. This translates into CASSLLAGGVINYGYTF.

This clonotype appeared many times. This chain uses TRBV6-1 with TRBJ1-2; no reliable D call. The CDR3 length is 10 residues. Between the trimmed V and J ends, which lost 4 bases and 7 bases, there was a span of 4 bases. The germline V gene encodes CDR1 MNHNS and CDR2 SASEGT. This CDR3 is CASSGGGYTF. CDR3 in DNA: TGTGCCAGCAGTGGCGGTGGCTACACCTTC.

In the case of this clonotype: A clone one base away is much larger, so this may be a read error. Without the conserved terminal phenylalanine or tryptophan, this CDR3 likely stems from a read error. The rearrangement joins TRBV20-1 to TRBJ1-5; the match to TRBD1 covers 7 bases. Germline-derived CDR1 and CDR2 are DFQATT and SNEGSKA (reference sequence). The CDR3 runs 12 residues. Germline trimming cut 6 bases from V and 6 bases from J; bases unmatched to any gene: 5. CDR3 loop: CSADRVGQPQHY. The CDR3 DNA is TGCAGTGCCGACAGGGTTGGTCAGCCCCAGCATTAT.

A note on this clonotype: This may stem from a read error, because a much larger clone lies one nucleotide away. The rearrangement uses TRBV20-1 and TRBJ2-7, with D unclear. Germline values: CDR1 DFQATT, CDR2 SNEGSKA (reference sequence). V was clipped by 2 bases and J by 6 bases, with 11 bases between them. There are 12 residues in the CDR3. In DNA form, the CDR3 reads TGCAGTGCTAGAACGGATTTCTGCGAGCAGTACTTC. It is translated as CSARTDFCEQYF.

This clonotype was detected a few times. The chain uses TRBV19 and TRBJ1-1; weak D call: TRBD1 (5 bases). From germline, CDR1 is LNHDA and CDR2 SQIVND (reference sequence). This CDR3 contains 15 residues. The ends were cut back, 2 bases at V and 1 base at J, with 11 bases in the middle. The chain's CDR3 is CASSIRGRQNTEAFF. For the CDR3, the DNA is TGTGCCAGTAGTATACGGGGCCGCCAGAACACTGAAGCTTTCTTT.

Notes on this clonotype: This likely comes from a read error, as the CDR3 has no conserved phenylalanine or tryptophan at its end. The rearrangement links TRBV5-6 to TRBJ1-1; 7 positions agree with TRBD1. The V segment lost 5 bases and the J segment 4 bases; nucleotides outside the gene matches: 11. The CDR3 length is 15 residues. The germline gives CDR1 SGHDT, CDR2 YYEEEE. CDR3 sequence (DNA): TGTGCCAGCAGTTCTCAGGGGGGCGGTGGCACTGAAGCTTTCATT. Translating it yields CASSSQGGGGTEAFI.

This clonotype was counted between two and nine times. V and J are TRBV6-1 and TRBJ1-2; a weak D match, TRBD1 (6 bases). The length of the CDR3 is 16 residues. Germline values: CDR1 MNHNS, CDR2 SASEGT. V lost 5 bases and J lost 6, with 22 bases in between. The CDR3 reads CASSLDGAGVYNGYTF. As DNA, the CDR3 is TGTGCCAGCAGTCTCGACGGGGCAGGGGTGTATAATGGCTACACCTTC.

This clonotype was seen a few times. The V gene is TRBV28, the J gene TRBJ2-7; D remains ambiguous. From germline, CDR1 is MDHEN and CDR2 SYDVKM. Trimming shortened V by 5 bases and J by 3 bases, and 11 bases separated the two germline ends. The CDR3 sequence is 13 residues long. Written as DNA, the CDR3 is TGTGCCAGCAGTCCCGGACCTTACTACGAGCAGTACTTC. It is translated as CASSPGPYYEQYF.

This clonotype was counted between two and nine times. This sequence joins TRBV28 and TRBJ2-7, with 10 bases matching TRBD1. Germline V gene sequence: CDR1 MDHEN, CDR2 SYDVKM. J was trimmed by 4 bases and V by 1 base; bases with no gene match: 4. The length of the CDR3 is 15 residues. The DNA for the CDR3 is TGTGCCAGCAGTTTATTGGGGACAGGGGAGTACGAGCAGTACTTC. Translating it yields CASSLLGTGEYEQYF.

DNA for the CDR3: TGTGCCAGCAGTCCCCAATTGCAGCGGTACTTC. Amino acids: CASSPQLQRYF. The rearrangement uses TRBV28 and TRBJ2-7; no firm D call. The V end was cut by 5 bases, the J end by 12 bases, with 14 bases between. This CDR3 has 11 residues. Germline CDR1 is MDHEN and CDR2 is SYDVKM.

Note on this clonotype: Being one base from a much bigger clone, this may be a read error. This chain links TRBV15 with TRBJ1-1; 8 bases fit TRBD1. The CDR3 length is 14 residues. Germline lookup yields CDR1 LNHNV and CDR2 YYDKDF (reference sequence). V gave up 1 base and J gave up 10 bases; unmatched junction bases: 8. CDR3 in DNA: TGTGCCACCAGCAGAGGACAGGGGAGAGGTGGAGCTTTCTTT. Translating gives CATSRGQGRGGAFF.

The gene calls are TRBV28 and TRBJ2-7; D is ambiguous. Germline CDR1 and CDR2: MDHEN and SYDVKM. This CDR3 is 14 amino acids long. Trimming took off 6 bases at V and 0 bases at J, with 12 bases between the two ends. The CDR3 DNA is TGTGCCAGCAGCCGCTGGATGAACTCCTACGAGCAGTACTTC. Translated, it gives CASSRWMNSYEQYF.

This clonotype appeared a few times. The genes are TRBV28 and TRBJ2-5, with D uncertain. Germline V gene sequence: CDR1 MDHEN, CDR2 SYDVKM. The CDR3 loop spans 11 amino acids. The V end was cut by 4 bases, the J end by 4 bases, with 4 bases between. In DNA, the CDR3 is TGTGCCAGCAGTTGGGCAGAGACCCAGTACTTC. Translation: CASSWAETQYF.

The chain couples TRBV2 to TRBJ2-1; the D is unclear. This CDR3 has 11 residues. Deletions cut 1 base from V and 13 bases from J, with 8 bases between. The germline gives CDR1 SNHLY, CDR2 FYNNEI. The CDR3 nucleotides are TGTGCCAGCAGTGAAGTTAATAGCCAGTTCTTC. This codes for CASSEVNSQFF.

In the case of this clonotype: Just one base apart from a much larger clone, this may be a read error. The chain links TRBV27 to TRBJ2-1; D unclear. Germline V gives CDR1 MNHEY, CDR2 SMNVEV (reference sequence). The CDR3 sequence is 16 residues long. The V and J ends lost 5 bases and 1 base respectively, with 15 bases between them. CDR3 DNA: TGTGCCAGCAGTCCGCATACAAGGGTATCCTACAATGAGCAGTTCTTC. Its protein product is CASSPHTRVSYNEQFF.

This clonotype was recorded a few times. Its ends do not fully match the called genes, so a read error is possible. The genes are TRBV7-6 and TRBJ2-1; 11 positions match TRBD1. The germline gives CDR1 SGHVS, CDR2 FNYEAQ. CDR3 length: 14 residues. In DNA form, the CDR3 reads TGTGCCAGCACCAAAGGCGTGGGGACAGGGGGAAAGATCTTC. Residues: CASTKGVGTGGKIF.